These 7 T cell receptor beta chains originate from one sample sequenced in a study of blood T cell repertoires in COVID-19. Sequenced by immunoSEQ multiplex PCR; TCRdb stores in-frame clones only, minus some. The sample contains roughly 240,000 clones, approximately 88% of which appear only once. Material for sequencing was PBMCs or T cells enriched from blood (not recorded which). Receptors originate from a woman under 40 with acute COVID-19.

The chain couples TRBV6-2 or TRBV6-3 to TRBJ1-5, with D possibly being TRBD1 (6 bases). Between the trimmed V and J ends, which lost 2 bases and 7 bases, there was a span of 9 bases. Germline V gene lookup returns CDR1 MNHEY and CDR2 SVGEGT. The CDR3 is made up of 13 amino acids. CDR3 sequence (DNA): TGTGCCAGCAGTTACGGGGGGGCACAGCCCCAGCATTTT. This translates into CASSYGGAQPQHF.

V and J are TRBV20-1 and TRBJ1-3, with D uncertain. The CDR3 totals 15 residues. The germline CDR1 and CDR2 sequences are DFQATT and SNEGSKA (reference sequence). V lost 3 bases and J 0 bases, leaving 12 bases between the germline ends. As DNA, the CDR3 is TGCAGTGCTAGTGCCGGAGCGAGCTCTGGAAACACCATATATTTT. It translates to CSASAGASSGNTIYF.

This clone was observed a few times. This chain connects TRBV7-2 to TRBJ2-5, with D possibly being TRBD2 (5 bases). The CDR3 has 14 residues. Trimming shortened V by 3 bases and J by 1 base, and 9 bases separated the two germline ends. The V gene's germline CDR1 is SGHTA and CDR2 FQGNSA. CDR3 nucleotides: TGTGCCAGCAGCTTTCGGCTAGCCCAAGAGACCCAGTACTTC. It yields the protein CASSFRLAQETQYF.

The rearrangement joins TRBV20-1 to TRBJ1-5; TRBD1 matches at 9 bases. V lost 3 bases to trimming and J lost 5 bases; unmatched junction nucleotides: 5. The CDR3 spans 14 residues. Germline V lookup: CDR1 DFQATT, CDR2 SNEGSKA (reference sequence). In nucleotides, the CDR3 is TGCAGTGCTAGTAGGGACAGGGATTATCAGCCCCAGCATTTT. This encodes CSASRDRDYQPQHF.

The chain uses TRBV7-2 and TRBJ1-1; D is perhaps TRBD1 (6 bases). The ends were cut back, 5 bases at V and 4 bases at J, with 11 bases in the middle. Germline loops: CDR1 SGHTA, CDR2 FQGNSA. This CDR3 spans 13 amino acids. The CDR3 coding sequence is TGTGCCAGCAGCCCCCGCAGGGGCACTGAAGCTTTCTTT. It translates to CASSPRRGTEAFF.

The chain carries TRBV7-2 and TRBJ1-2; tentative D call: TRBD1 (5 bases). The CDR3 sequence is 13 residues long. CDR1 and CDR2 from the germline V gene are SGHTA and FQGNSA. The V gene lost 3 bases and the J gene lost 5 bases, with 10 bases spanning the gap. CDR3 bases: TGTGCCAGCAGCTTCAGGCAGGGATATGGCTACACCTTC. Amino acids: CASSFRQGYGYTF.

This chain links TRBV18 with TRBJ2-5; 9 nucleotides line up with TRBD1. In germline, CDR1 is KGHSH, CDR2 LQKENI. Trimming took 3 bases from V and 3 from J; bases not matched to a gene: 5. The CDR3 covers 15 residues. CDR3 DNA: TGTGCCAGCTCACCCTTGACAGGGGGGGAAGAGACCCAGTACTTC. Its protein is CASSPLTGGEETQYF. Full variable domain (missing parts from reference TRBV18 and TRBJ2-5): NAGVMQNPRHLVRRRGQEARLRCSPMKGHSHVYWYRQLPEEGLKFMVYLQKENIIDESGMPKERFSAEFPKEGPSILRIQQVVRGDSAAYFCASSPLTGGEETQYFGPGTRLLVL.